This TCR beta chain comes out of a study of blood T cells in healthy people across ages. Donation came from healthy Caucasian individuals in Russia who were aged roughly 6 to 100. Using a J-beta primer mix together with a sample-barcoded 5' primer, a second PCR was run for roughly 6 to 12 cycles. Each cDNA molecule received a tag from a template-switch adaptor that had 12 random nucleotides. Each CDR3 protein is one row after TCRdb ran MiXCR on the 5' RACE reads. The sample consists of roughly 1,300,000 distinct CDR3 sequences, roughly 64% of them appearing once. Germline V lookup: CDR1 SGHNT, CDR2 YENEEA. The CDR3 spans 15 residues. The ends were cut back, 4 bases at V and 5 bases at J, with 16 bases in the middle.

Sequencing was done on a sample of blood. The sequence was obtained from a man younger than 35 in good health. The V and J genes are TRBV11-3 and TRBJ2-3, with D possibly matching TRBD2 (6 bases). CDR3 bases: TGTGCCAGCAGCTACGGGAGAAGTAGGGGAGATACGCAGTATTTT. Its protein product is CASSYGRSRGDTQYF.